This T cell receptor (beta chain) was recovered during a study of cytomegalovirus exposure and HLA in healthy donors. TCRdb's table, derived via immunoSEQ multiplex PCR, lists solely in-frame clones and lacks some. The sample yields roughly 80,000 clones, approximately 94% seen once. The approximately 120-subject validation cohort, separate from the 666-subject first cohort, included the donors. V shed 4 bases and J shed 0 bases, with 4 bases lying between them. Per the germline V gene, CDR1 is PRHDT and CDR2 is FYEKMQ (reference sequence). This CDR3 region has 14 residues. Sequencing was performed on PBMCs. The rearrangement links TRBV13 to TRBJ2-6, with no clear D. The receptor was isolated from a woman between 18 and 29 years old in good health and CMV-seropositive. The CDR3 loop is CASSSYSGANVLTF. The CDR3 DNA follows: TGTGCCAGCAGCTCTTACTCTGGGGCCAACGTCCTGACTTTC.